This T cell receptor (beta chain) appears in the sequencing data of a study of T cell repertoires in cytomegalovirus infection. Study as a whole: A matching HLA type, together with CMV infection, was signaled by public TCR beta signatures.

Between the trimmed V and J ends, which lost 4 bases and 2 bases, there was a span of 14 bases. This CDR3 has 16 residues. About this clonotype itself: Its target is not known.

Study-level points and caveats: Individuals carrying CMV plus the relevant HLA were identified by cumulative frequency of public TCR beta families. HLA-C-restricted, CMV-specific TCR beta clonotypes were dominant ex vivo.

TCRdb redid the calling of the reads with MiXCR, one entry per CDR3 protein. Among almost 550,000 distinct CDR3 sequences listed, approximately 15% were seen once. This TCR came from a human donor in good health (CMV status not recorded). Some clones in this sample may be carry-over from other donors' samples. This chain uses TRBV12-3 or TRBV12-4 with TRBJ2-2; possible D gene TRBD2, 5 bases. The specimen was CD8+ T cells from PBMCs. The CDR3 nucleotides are TGTGCCAGCAGTTCTTGGACTGGGTTCAACACCGGGGAGCTGTTTTTT. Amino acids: CASSSWTGFNTGELFF.